This entry concerns a single T cell receptor beta chain. Its antigen is undetermined. This entry is derived from a study of cytomegalovirus exposure and HLA in healthy donors. The study ran its PCR with 60 Vbeta and 13 Jbeta primers. Per the original data handling: A follow-up analysis tallied some 80 million unique TCR beta chains, roughly 11 million shared. Sequencing was performed with immunoSEQ multiplex PCR; in TCRdb, only in-frame clones are kept and a portion is missing. V and J calls plus clone size are reproduced from that table; the DNA served to infer D and trimming. The sample has 150,000 or so clones; approximately 81% are singletons. Study observations and caveats: The study had only CMV serostatus as immune exposure information. Fewer N-insertions than the 666-donor mean were reportedly shown by an Asian-associated ancestry cluster in a later analysis.

The clonotype originates from a boy between 2 and 15 years old in good health and CMV-seronegative. Input material: PBMCs.

This CDR3 reads CATRSTGGSPQAFF. Written as DNA, the CDR3 is TGTGCCACCAGAAGTACAGGGGGCTCCCCGCAAGCTTTCTTT. The chain combines TRBV15 with TRBJ1-1; 9 positions match TRBD1. The V segment lost 6 bases and the J segment 9 bases; nucleotides outside the gene matches: 11. This CDR3 is built from 14 residues. Germline V gene lookup returns CDR1 LNHNV and CDR2 YYDKDF (reference sequence).